A selection of T cell receptor beta chains follows, all from one sample in a study of T cell changes during pregnancy in multiple sclerosis. Repertoires were generated with immunoSEQ multiplex PCR, while TCRdb's copy carries only in-frame clones and drops some. Of over 65,000 clones detected, about 94% appear once; the ten largest clones hold about 0.6%. The input for sequencing was peripheral blood, taken in the third trimester of pregnancy. The receptors derive from a female donor with multiple sclerosis, enrolled in a pregnancy study. Both conserved end residues are part of each CDR3. The D gene is left open where the match is weak. Not every row has a clone size; where given, it reads once, few, many or a size class.

j_gene	abundance	v_gene	d_gene	CDR3aa	CDR3nt
TRBJ1-5	NA	TRBV2	TRBD1	CASRQGAVGQPQHF	TGTGCCAGCAGACAGGGGGCTGTGGGTCAGCCCCAGCATTTT
TRBJ2-1	NA	TRBV7-3	TRBD2	CASSGLAGINEQFF	TGTGCCAGCAGCGGACTAGCGGGGATCAATGAGCAGTTCTTC
TRBJ2-7	NA	TRBV11-1	TRBD1	CASRRTGGGYEQYF	TGTGCCAGCAGGCGGACAGGGGGCGGCTACGAGCAGTACTTC
TRBJ1-2	NA	TRBV2	NA	CASSEGGGLPIYGYTF	TGTGCCAGCAGTGAAGGGGGAGGCCTCCCTATTTACGGCTACACCTTC
TRBJ2-3	NA	TRBV7-2	TRBD2	CASSPRLAGIRTDTQYF	TGTGCCAGCAGCCCGCGACTAGCGGGGATCCGAACAGATACGCAGTATTTT
TRBJ2-7	NA	TRBV19	NA	CASSSGYEQYF	TGTGCCAGTAGCTCAGGGTACGAGCAGTACTTC
TRBJ1-5	NA	TRBV18	NA	CASSQDRGGFNQPQHF	TGTGCCAGCTCACAAGACAGAGGTGGTTTCAATCAGCCCCAGCATTTT
TRBJ2-7	NA	TRBV14	NA	CASSQVSGPYEQYF	TGTGCCAGCAGCCAGGTTAGTGGGCCCTACGAGCAGTACTTC
TRBJ1-1	once	TRBV7-9	NA	CASSELVGTEAFF	TGTGCCAGCAGTGAGTTGGTTGGCACTGAAGCTTTCTTT
TRBJ2-7	NA	TRBV7-9	NA	CASSSTRGPTAYEQYF	TGTGCCAGCAGCTCGACCAGGGGCCCTACTGCCTACGAGCAGTACTTC
TRBJ1-3	NA	TRBV7-2	NA	CASSLILNSGNTIYF	TGTGCCAGCAGCTTAATTTTAAACTCTGGAAACACCATATATTTT
TRBJ1-2	NA	TRBV7-9	TRBD1	CASSPRDRVSPFLYGYTF	TGTGCCAGCAGCCCGCGGGACAGGGTCTCTCCGTTTTTATATGGCTACACCTTC
TRBJ1-1	NA	TRBV7-6	TRBD1	CASSLEGGASTEAFF	TGTGCCAGCAGCTTAGAAGGGGGCGCGTCCACTGAAGCTTTCTTT
TRBJ1-4	NA	TRBV7-8	NA	CASSFTGSELFF	TGTGCCAGCAGCTTCACAGGGTCGGAACTGTTTTTT
TRBJ2-1	NA	TRBV30	NA	CAWSPGLGSAYNEQFF	TGTGCCTGGAGCCCGGGTCTCGGTTCGGCCTACAATGAGCAGTTCTTC
TRBJ1-2	NA	TRBV7-2	TRBD1	CASSLFSQGVYGYTF	TGTGCCAGCAGCTTATTTAGCCAGGGGGTCTATGGCTACACCTTC
TRBJ1-1	NA	TRBV30	NA	CGGRGPNTEAFF	TGTGGCGGGAGGGGCCCGAACACTGAAGCTTTCTTT
TRBJ1-1	NA	TRBV6-4	NA	CASSDSRPTGTPEAFF	TGTGCCAGCAGTGACTCGAGACCCACAGGGACCCCTGAAGCTTTCTTT
TRBJ2-7	NA	TRBV6-6	NA	CASSRGSQGTYEQYF	TGTGCCAGCAGTCGAGGGAGCCAGGGGACCTACGAGCAGTACTTC
TRBJ1-1	NA	TRBV18	NA	CASSFSREVTEAFF	TGTGCCAGCTCATTCTCCCGGGAGGTCACTGAAGCTTTCTTT
TRBJ1-1	NA	TRBV7-9	TRBD1	CASSLPPTGVIGNTEAFF	TGTGCCAGCAGCTTACCCCCTACAGGGGTCATCGGGAACACTGAAGCTTTCTTT
TRBJ1-6	NA	TRBV7-9	TRBD1	CASSFAGTAQSSPLHF	TGTGCCAGCAGCTTCGCTGGGACAGCTCAAAGCTCACCCCTCCACTTT
TRBJ2-3	NA	TRBV7-9	TRBD1	CASSLGQGTDTQYF	TGTGCCAGCAGCCTTGGACAGGGGACAGATACGCAGTATTTT
TRBJ2-2	NA	TRBV10-3	TRBD2	CAIRSGGGASGELFF	TGTGCCATCCGATCGGGGGGTGGGGCCAGCGGGGAGCTGTTTTTT
TRBJ2-1	NA	TRBV18	TRBD2	CASSPGLDNEQFF	TGTGCCAGCTCACCGGGACTAGACAATGAGCAGTTCTTC